This section outlines one T cell receptor (beta chain) sequence together with its context. TCRdb's table, derived via immunoSEQ multiplex PCR, lists solely in-frame clones and lacks some. The sample lists around 130,000 clones, roughly 88% occurring once. The data derive from a study of control samples from healthy donors and cancer patients. The CDR3 runs 17 residues. From germline, CDR1 is WNHNN and CDR2 SYGVQD (reference sequence). V was clipped by 1 base and J by 2 bases, with 17 bases between them. This clonotype was obtained from a man aged 50-60 years in good health. The sample taken for sequencing was blood. The chain combines TRBV10-1 with TRBJ1-1, with D uncertain. CDR3 sequence (DNA): TGCGCCAGCAGTGAGTTTGTTCGGGGAAACGGAAACACTGAAGCTTTCTTT. Protein: CASSEFVRGNGNTEAFF.